What follows are 28 T cell receptor beta chains derived from one specimen sequenced in a study of blood T cells in healthy people across ages. Sample-barcoded 5' priming and a J-beta primer mix drove a second PCR of roughly 6 to 12 cycles. MiXCR was run by TCRdb on the 5' RACE reads, yielding one entry per CDR3 protein. Of 2 million or so distinct CDR3 sequences in the sample, roughly 50% were seen once. Sequencing was carried out using blood. The source is a woman between 40 and 55 years old in good health.

This clonotype was seen once. The genes are TRBV6-5 and TRBJ1-2, with D possibly matching TRBD1 (5 bases). V gave up 8 bases and J gave up 1 base, with 11 bases separating them. Germline lookup yields CDR1 MNHEY and CDR2 SVGAGI. CDR3 length equals 13 residues. DNA of the CDR3: TGTGCCAGCCATGGGGGGGGTAACTATGGCTACACCTTC. Translation: CASHGGGNYGYTF.

The chain couples TRBV28 to TRBJ2-1, with 7 bases aligning to TRBD1. Germline V gene lookup returns CDR1 MDHEN and CDR2 SYDVKM. The CDR3 is 15 residues long. After removal of 4 bases from V and 5 bases from J, the junction contained 8 bases not matched to a gene. CDR3 sequence: CASSSTGARNNEQFF. For the CDR3, the DNA is TGTGCCAGCAGTTCAACAGGGGCCAGGAACAATGAGCAGTTCTTC.

The rearrangement uses TRBV29-1 and TRBJ1-1; 8 bases match TRBD1. This CDR3 is built from 13 residues. With 7 bases clipped from V and 5 bases from J, the junction kept 9 bases outside the gene matches. CDR1 and CDR2 (germline): SQVTM, ANQGSEA. The CDR3 sequence: CSAATGVGTEAFF. In nucleotides, the CDR3 is TGCAGCGCCGCGACAGGGGTTGGAACTGAAGCTTTCTTT.

The chain joins TRBV5-1 to TRBJ2-3; 10 bases line up with TRBD1. This CDR3 comprises 17 residues. J gave up 4 bases and V 4 bases, and 12 bases lay outside the gene matches. Germline V CDR1 and CDR2: SGHRS, YFSETQ. CDR3 in DNA: TGCGCCAGCAGCCTGGTCGCGGGACAGGGGAGCGCAGATACGCAGTATTTT. As protein: CASSLVAGQGSADTQYF.

This CDR3 is CASSPPVAYSGSLSSPLHF. The CDR3 DNA reads as TGTGCCAGCAGCCCCCCGGTGGCATATTCAGGATCTCTTTCCTCACCCCTCCACTTT. The gene calls are TRBV7-2 and TRBJ1-6; no firm D call. CDR3 length equals 19 residues. CDR1 is SGHTA, CDR2 FQGNSA, per germline. Trimming stripped 5 bases from V and 10 bases from J, with 30 bases between.

The chain couples TRBV6-1 to TRBJ2-3, with 7 positions matching TRBD2. V was pared by 5 bases and J by 6 bases, with 14 bases of the junction left unmatched. The CDR3 extends over 16 amino acids. The germline CDR1 and CDR2 sequences are MNHNS and SASEGT. The DNA for the CDR3 is TGTGCCAGCAGTCCTCTAGCGGCGCCTTCGGTGGATACGCAGTATTTT. Its protein is CASSPLAAPSVDTQYF.

This clonotype was observed a few times. V usage is TRBV6-2 or TRBV6-3 and J usage is TRBJ2-3; D assignment may be TRBD1 or TRBD2 (5 bases each). Germline CDR1 and CDR2: MNHEY and SVGEGT. The CDR3 sequence is 14 residues long. The V end lost 6 bases, the J end lost 9 bases, and 19 bases lay between the germline ends. The CDR3, as DNA: TGTGCCAGCAGCGGAGCTGGGACCCCCTGGACGCAGTATTTT. Its translation: CASSGAGTPWTQYF.

The chain carries TRBV2 and TRBJ2-3; D call uncertain. This CDR3 contains 12 residues. Trimming stripped 8 bases from V and 4 bases from J, with 10 bases between. Germline V gene sequence: CDR1 SNHLY, CDR2 FYNNEI. CDR3 in amino acids: CASGLGPDTQYF. CDR3 bases: TGTGCCAGCGGTCTCGGCCCAGATACGCAGTATTTT.

This clonotype was seen a single time. The chain is built from TRBV27 and TRBJ1-4; 7 positions agree with TRBD1. Germline CDR1 is MNHEY and CDR2 is SMNVEV (reference sequence). The CDR3 length is 14 residues. J was trimmed by 7 bases and V by 3 bases; bases with no gene match: 5. CDR3 nucleotide sequence: TGTGCCAGCAGTTTCTCCAGGGGGAGTGAAAAACTGTTTTTT. Translated, it gives CASSFSRGSEKLFF.

The genes are TRBV20-1 and TRBJ2-3; 11 positions agree with TRBD2. CDR3 length: 17 residues. Germline values: CDR1 DFQATT, CDR2 SNEGSKA (reference sequence). With V trimmed by 3 bases and J by 1 base, 9 bases remained unmatched. The CDR3 nucleotides read TGCAGTGCTAGCGGAGTCACTAGCGGGGGCCGCACAGATACGCAGTATTTT. Translating gives CSASGVTSGGRTDTQYF.

The rearrangement uses TRBV11-2 and TRBJ2-3; TRBD2 might be the D (6 bases). The V end was cut by 3 bases, the J end by 4 bases, with 14 bases between. Germline values: CDR1 SGHAT, CDR2 FQNNGV. CDR3 length: 15 amino acids. The CDR3 is CASSFRRGAPDTQYF. DNA for the CDR3: TGTGCCAGCAGCTTCCGACGCGGGGCACCAGATACGCAGTATTTT. The full variable domain, rest sourced from reference TRBV11-2 and TRBJ2-3, is EAGVAQSPRYKIIEKRQSVAFWCNPISGHATLYWYQQILGQGPKLLIQFQNNGVVDDSQLPKDRFSAERLKGVDSTLKIQPAKLEDSAVYLCASSFRRGAPDTQYFGPGTRLTVL.

V is TRBV20-1 and J is TRBJ2-1, with 11 bases that match TRBD2. Trimming removed 5 bases from V and 3 bases from J; junction bases left unmatched: 9. The CDR3 is 16 residues long. CDR1 and CDR2 from the germline V gene are DFQATT and SNEGSKA (reference sequence). The CDR3 loop is CSASGILAGDYNEQFF. The DNA of the CDR3 is TGCAGTGCTTCCGGAATACTAGCGGGGGACTACAATGAGCAGTTCTTC.

A few counts support this clonotype. The CDR3 coding sequence is TGCGCCAGCAGCCAAGGATGGGGACAGGGCTACAATGAGCAGTTCTTC. This codes for CASSQGWGQGYNEQFF. The chain carries TRBV4-3 and TRBJ2-1; 9 bases match TRBD1. Per germline, CDR1 LGHNA and CDR2 YSLEER. The CDR3 spans 16 residues. After removal of 1 base from V and 3 bases from J, the junction contained 4 bases not matched to a gene.

The chain recombines TRBV7-2 with TRBJ2-1; 8 bases are a match to TRBD2. The CDR3 runs 14 residues. Germline V gene sequence: CDR1 SGHTA, CDR2 FQGNSA. V trimming: 3 bases; J trimming: 8 bases; junction bases outside the gene matches: 6. CDR3 nucleotide sequence: TGTGCCAGCAGCTTGAATCGCGGGGGGCATGAGCAGTTCTTC. It codes for CASSLNRGGHEQFF.

This sequence joins TRBV25-1 and TRBJ2-3; D is unclear. V shed 9 bases and J shed 0 bases, with 13 bases lying between them. There are 14 residues in the CDR3. Per germline, CDR1 MGHDK and CDR2 SYGVNS. Written as DNA, the CDR3 is TGTGCCAGGCCGGGTGACCGAAGCACAGATACGCAGTATTTT. This gives the protein CARPGDRSTDTQYF. Filled out from reference TRBV25-1 and TRBJ2-3, the complete variable domain reads EADIYQTPRYLVIGTGKKITLECSQTMGHDKMYWYQQDPGMELHLIHYSYGVNSTEKGDLSSESTVSRIRTEHFPLTLESARPSHTSQYLCARPGDRSTDTQYFGPGTRLTVL.

As regards this clonotype: Its ends do not fully match the called genes, so a read error is possible. The rearrangement links TRBV12-3 or TRBV12-4 to TRBJ2-1; the D gene is possibly TRBD2 (5 bases). The CDR3 consists of 18 residues. The DNA for the CDR3 is TGTGCCATTTCCCGTCGGGGTTGGCGGAGCGACTCCTACGATGAGCAGTTCTTC. This codes for CAISRRGWRSDSYDEQFF.

The chain links TRBV9 to TRBJ1-1; no clear D gene. Germline loops: CDR1 SGDLS, CDR2 YYNGEE. V was trimmed by 1 base and J by 1 base, leaving 5 bases between them. CDR3 length equals 13 residues. CDR3 amino acids: CASSVMGNTEAFF. DNA of the CDR3: TGTGCCAGCAGCGTAATGGGGAACACTGAAGCTTTCTTT.

The rearrangement joins TRBV7-8 to TRBJ2-4, with D possibly being TRBD1 or TRBD2 (5 bases each). The CDR3 length is 14 residues. V was pared by 0 bases and J by 13 bases, with 16 bases between. Germline V gene sequence: CDR1 SGHVS, CDR2 FQNEAQ. The chain's CDR3 is CASSLAAADNEQYF. The CDR3 DNA sequence: TGTGCCAGCAGCTTAGCGGCAGCGGACAATGAGCAGTACTTC.

There are a few counts of this clonotype. V and J are TRBV6-5 and TRBJ1-5, with TRBD1 matching over 7 bases. CDR3 size: 14 residues. Trimming removed 1 base from V and 4 bases from J; junction bases left unmatched: 1. Per germline, CDR1 MNHEY and CDR2 SVGAGI. The CDR3 region is CASSYLGQNQPQHF. CDR3 coding DNA: TGTGCCAGCAGTTACTTGGGACAGAATCAGCCCCAGCATTTT.

This clonotype appeared a few times. This chain joins TRBV11-1 and TRBJ1-1; D might be TRBD1 (5 bases). Germline V gene lookup returns CDR1 SGHAT and CDR2 FQDESV (reference sequence). CDR3 length: 13 residues. V lost 5 bases to trimming and J lost 6 bases, with 13 bases between them. CDR3 sequence: CASSNGGRAEAFF. CDR3 DNA: TGTGCCAGCAGCAACGGGGGTCGGGCTGAAGCTTTCTTT.

The chain employs TRBV29-1 and TRBJ2-1, with 7 bases fitting TRBD1. The V and J ends lost 4 bases and 3 bases, in that order; junction bases with no gene match: 6. This CDR3 comprises 14 residues. From germline, CDR1 is SQVTM and CDR2 ANQGSEA. CDR3 protein: CSVVPGQLYNEQFF. For the CDR3, the DNA is TGCAGCGTTGTTCCGGGACAGCTCTACAATGAGCAGTTCTTC.

The rearrangement uses TRBV7-2 and TRBJ1-5; D unclear. The germline CDR1 and CDR2 sequences are SGHTA and FQGNSA. V gave up 1 base and J gave up 4 bases, with 8 bases separating them. The CDR3 length is 14 residues. CDR3 protein: CASSLEPLNQPQHF. CDR3 nucleotides: TGTGCCAGCAGCTTAGAACCGTTAAATCAGCCCCAGCATTTT. Full variable domain (remainder filled in from reference TRBV7-2 and TRBJ1-5): GAGVSQSPSNKVTEKGKDVELRCDPISGHTALYWYRQSLGQGLEFLIYFQGNSAPDKSGLPSDRFSAERTGGSVSTLTIQRTQQEDSAVYLCASSLEPLNQPQHFGDGTRLSIL.

The rearrangement uses TRBV3-1 and TRBJ2-1; no clear D gene. This CDR3 region has 12 residues. Trimming stripped 0 bases from V and 8 bases from J, with 5 bases between. Per the germline V gene, CDR1 is LGHDT and CDR2 is YNNKEL (reference sequence). The chain's CDR3 is CASSQDGYEQFF. The CDR3, as DNA: TGTGCCAGCAGCCAAGATGGGTATGAGCAGTTCTTC.

This clonotype has only a few counts. The V call is TRBV10-3, the J call TRBJ2-7; 9 bases map to TRBD2. Germline CDR1 ENHRY, CDR2 SYGVKD. CDR3 length: 13 amino acids. V was pared by 8 bases and J by 3 bases, with 5 bases of the junction left unmatched. CDR3 nucleotide sequence: TGTGCCATCGGGGGGACTAGCTTCTACGAGCAGTACTTC. This encodes CAIGGTSFYEQYF.

This chain uses TRBV6-2 or TRBV6-3 with TRBJ1-1; unclear D gene. Germline-derived CDR1 and CDR2 are MNHEY and SVGEGT. CDR3 size: 14 residues. V lost 5 bases to trimming and J lost 0 bases, with 10 bases between them. The chain's CDR3 is CASSETGMNTEAFF. For the CDR3, the DNA is TGTGCCAGCAGTGAGACTGGGATGAACACTGAAGCTTTCTTT.

The sample holds many counts of this clonotype. The V gene is TRBV3-1, the J gene TRBJ2-3; 7 bases align to TRBD1. The CDR3 is made up of 14 amino acids. Germline CDR1 reads LGHDT; CDR2 reads YNNKEL (reference sequence). Trimming removed 6 bases from V and 0 bases from J; junction bases left unmatched: 3. The DNA for the CDR3 is TGTGCCAGCAGACCCAGGGGGAGCACAGATACGCAGTATTTT. This gives the protein CASRPRGSTDTQYF.

The chain has TRBV2 and TRBJ1-4; TRBD1 aligns across 7 bases. Losses at the gene ends were 10 bases for V and 4 bases for J; bases not matched to a gene: 6. The CDR3 sequence is 13 residues long. Germline V lookup: CDR1 SNHLY, CDR2 FYNNEI. The CDR3 loop reads CANKTGINEKLFF. Written as DNA, the CDR3 is TGTGCCAACAAGACAGGGATTAATGAAAAACTGTTTTTT.

This chain connects TRBV12-3 or TRBV12-4 to TRBJ2-6, with D perhaps given as TRBD1 or TRBD2 (5 bases each). The CDR3 sequence is 15 residues long. V lost 5 bases, J lost 2 bases, and 10 bases lay in between. DNA for the CDR3: TGTGCCAGCAGTCGAGGGGTTCCTGGGGCCAACGTCCTGACTTTC. Translation gives CASSRGVPGANVLTF.